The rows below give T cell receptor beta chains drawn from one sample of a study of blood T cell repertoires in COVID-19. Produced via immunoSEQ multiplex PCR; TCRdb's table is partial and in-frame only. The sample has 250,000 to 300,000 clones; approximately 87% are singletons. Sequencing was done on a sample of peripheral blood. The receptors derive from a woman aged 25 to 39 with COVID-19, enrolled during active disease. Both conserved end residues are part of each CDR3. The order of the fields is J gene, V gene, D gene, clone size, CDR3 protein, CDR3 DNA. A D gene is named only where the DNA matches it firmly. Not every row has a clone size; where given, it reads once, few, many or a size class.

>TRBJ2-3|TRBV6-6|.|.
CASSAPNGGKDTQYF
TGTGCCAGCAGCGCCCCAAACGGGGGAAAAGATACGCAGTATTTT
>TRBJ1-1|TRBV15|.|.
CATSRDYSAEAFF
TGTGCCACCAGCAGAGATTATTCAGCTGAAGCTTTCTTT
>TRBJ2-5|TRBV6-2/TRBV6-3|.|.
CASSSRIETQYF
TGTGCCAGCAGTTCCAGGATCGAGACCCAGTACTTC
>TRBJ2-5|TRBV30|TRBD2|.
CAWKTLAAEETQYF
TGTGCCTGGAAGACCCTAGCGGCTGAAGAGACCCAGTACTTC
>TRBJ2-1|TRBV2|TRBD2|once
CASSPTSGNEQFF
TGTGCCAGCAGCCCCACTAGCGGCAATGAGCAGTTCTTC
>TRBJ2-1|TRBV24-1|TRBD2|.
CATSDSGGHSYNEQFF
TGTGCCACCAGTGATTCGGGGGGGCACTCCTACAATGAGCAGTTCTTC
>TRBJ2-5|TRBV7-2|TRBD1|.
CASSLWGQGAETQYF
TGTGCCAGCAGCTTATGGGGACAGGGGGCTGAGACCCAGTACTTC
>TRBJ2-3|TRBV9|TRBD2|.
CASSVSGVPDTQYF
TGTGCCAGCAGCGTTAGCGGGGTCCCAGATACGCAGTATTTT
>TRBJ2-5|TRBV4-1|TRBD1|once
CASSQTGGEETQYF
TGCGCCAGCAGCCAAACAGGGGGCGAGGAGACCCAGTACTTC
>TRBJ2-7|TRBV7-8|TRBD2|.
CASSLPGLAINEQYF
TGTGCCAGCAGCCTTCCGGGACTAGCTATCAACGAGCAGTACTTC
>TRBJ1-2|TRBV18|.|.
CASSPESNYGYTF
TGTGCCAGCTCACCAGAGTCTAACTATGGCTACACCTTC
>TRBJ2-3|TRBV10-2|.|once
CASSESTRSTDTQYF
TGCGCCAGCAGTGAGTCGACACGTAGCACAGATACGCAGTATTTT
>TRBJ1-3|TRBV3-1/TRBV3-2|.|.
CASSQGGSGNTIYF
TGTGCCAGCAGCCAAGGCGGCTCTGGAAACACCATATATTTT
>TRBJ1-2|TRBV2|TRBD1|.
CASSGRFTGGARDYGYTF
TGTGCCAGCAGTGGAAGATTTACAGGGGGTGCCCGGGACTATGGCTACACCTTC
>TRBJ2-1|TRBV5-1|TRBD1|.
CASSTRTGFNEQFF
TGCGCCAGCAGCACGCGGACAGGGTTTAATGAGCAGTTCTTC
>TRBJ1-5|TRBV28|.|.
CASSTTGSDQPQHF
TGTGCCAGCAGTACCACAGGGTCCGATCAGCCCCAGCATTTT
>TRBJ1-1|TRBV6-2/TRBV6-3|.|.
CASSYPTTRPRNHTEAFF
TGTGCCAGCAGTTACCCCACTACCCGGCCCCGGAACCACACTGAAGCTTTCTTT
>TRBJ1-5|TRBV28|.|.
CASSGSRVQPQHF
TGTGCCAGCAGTGGGAGCCGCGTTCAGCCCCAGCATTTT
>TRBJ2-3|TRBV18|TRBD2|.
CASSPWTSESTDTQYF
TGTGCCAGCTCACCCTGGACTAGCGAGAGCACAGATACGCAGTATTTT
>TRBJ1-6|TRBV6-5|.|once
CASSYTGVGNSPLHF
TGTGCCAGCAGTTATACCGGGGTTGGTAATTCACCCCTCCACTTT
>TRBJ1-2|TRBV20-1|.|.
CSASEGPSYYGYTF
TGCAGTGCTAGTGAAGGGCCTAGCTACTATGGCTACACCTTC
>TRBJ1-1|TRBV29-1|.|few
CSARPRVSEAFF
TGCAGCGCTCGGCCCAGGGTATCTGAAGCTTTCTTT
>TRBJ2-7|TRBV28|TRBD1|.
CASSLIGTEASYEQYF
TGTGCCAGCAGTTTAATTGGGACAGAAGCCTCCTACGAGCAGTACTTC
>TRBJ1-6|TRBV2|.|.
CASSDSVIALHF
TGTGCCAGCAGTGACTCAGTTATTGCCCTCCACTTT
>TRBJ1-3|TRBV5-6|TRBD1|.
CASSETGAGNTIYF
TGTGCCAGCAGCGAGACAGGGGCTGGAAACACCATATATTTT
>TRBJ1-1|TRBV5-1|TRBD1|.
CASSVASGGRDTEAFF
TGCGCCAGCAGCGTTGCATCAGGGGGCCGGGACACTGAAGCTTTCTTT
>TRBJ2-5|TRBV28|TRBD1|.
CASSPRRFLRTGPERETQYF
TGTGCCAGCAGTCCCCGGCGGTTTTTGAGGACAGGGCCCGAGAGAGAGACCCAGTACTTC
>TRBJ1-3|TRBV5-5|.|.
CASSDYRVRSGNTIYF
TGTGCCAGCAGCGATTACAGGGTCCGCTCTGGAAACACCATATATTTT
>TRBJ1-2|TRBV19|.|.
CASSLRRQEYNYGYTF
TGTGCCAGTAGTTTAAGACGACAGGAATATAACTATGGCTACACCTTC
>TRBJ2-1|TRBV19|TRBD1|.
CASIPGQGFNEQFF
TGTGCCAGTATACCCGGACAGGGGTTTAATGAGCAGTTCTTC
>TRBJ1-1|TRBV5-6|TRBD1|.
CASSSRGRDLNTEAFF
TGTGCCAGCAGCTCGAGGGGGCGCGATTTGAACACTGAAGCTTTCTTT
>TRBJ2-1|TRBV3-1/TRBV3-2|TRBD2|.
CASRTHGGSSYNEQFF
TGTGCCAGCCGGACTCACGGGGGGAGCTCCTACAATGAGCAGTTCTTC
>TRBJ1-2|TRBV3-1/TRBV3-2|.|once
CASSQGDFYGYTF
TGTGCCAGCAGCCAGGGGGACTTCTATGGCTACACCTTC
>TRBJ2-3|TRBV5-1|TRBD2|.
CASSPYWGAGPSTDTQYF
TGCGCCAGCAGCCCTTACTGGGGAGCGGGGCCTAGCACAGATACGCAGTATTTT
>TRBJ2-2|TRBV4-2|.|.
CASRIPGDGELFF
TGTGCCAGCAGGATACCCGGGGACGGGGAGCTGTTTTTT
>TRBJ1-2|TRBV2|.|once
CAKRLAGSGYTF
TGTGCCAAGCGATTGGCAGGGTCGGGCTACACCTTC
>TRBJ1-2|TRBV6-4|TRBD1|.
CASSDTRTGRSGYTF
TGTGCCAGCAGTGACACACGGACAGGGAGGAGTGGCTACACCTTC
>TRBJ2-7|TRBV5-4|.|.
CASSGGLTYEQYF
TGTGCCAGTTCCGGGGGTCTTACCTACGAGCAGTACTTC
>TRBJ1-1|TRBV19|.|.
CASSQKQGTEAFF
TGTGCCAGTAGTCAAAAACAGGGAACTGAAGCTTTCTTT
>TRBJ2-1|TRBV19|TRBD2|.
CASSMGLAGGNEQFF
TGTGCCAGTAGTATGGGCCTAGCGGGGGGTAATGAGCAGTTCTTC